The 11 T cell receptor beta chains listed next were all sequenced from one sample in a study of CD4 T cells in relation to SARS-CoV-2 and coronaviruses. Unexposed donor CD4+ T cells date from about 2011-2018, before the COVID-19 pandemic. Method: immunoSEQ multiplex PCR; TCRdb's copy keeps in-frame clones and lacks some. The repertoire holds around 70,000 clones, 87% seen once, with over 1.5% in the top ten. The sequencing input was memory CD4+ T cells from PBMCs. These receptors originate from a human donor in good health.

This chain uses TRBV6-6 with TRBJ1-1, with D possibly matching TRBD1 (5 bases). CDR3 length: 14 amino acids. V was pared by 6 bases and J by 8 bases, with 19 bases between. The germline CDR1 and CDR2 sequences are MNHNY and SVGAGI (reference sequence). The CDR3 reads CASSSGDGRLEAFF. In DNA form, the CDR3 reads TGTGCCAGCAGCTCGGGGGACGGCCGGCTGGAAGCTTTCTTT.

The chain employs TRBV7-2 and TRBJ1-2, with D hard to call. The V gene lost 3 bases and the J gene lost 4 bases, with 9 bases spanning the gap. The length of the CDR3 is 13 residues. Germline CDR1 SGHTA, CDR2 FQGNSA. Written as DNA, the CDR3 is TGTGCCAGCAGCTTCGAGCCACGCTATGGCTACACCTTC. The encoded protein is CASSFEPRYGYTF.

This chain links TRBV29-1 with TRBJ2-5, with D possibly TRBD2 on 7 matching bases. In germline, CDR1 is SQVTM, CDR2 ANQGSEA. Trimming removed 6 bases at V and 7 bases at J, with 27 bases between. This CDR3 is built from 16 residues. CDR3 loop: CSVPLPGGGRFGTQYF. The CDR3, as DNA: TGCAGCGTCCCCCTCCCGGGGGGCGGACGGTTTGGGACCCAGTACTTC.

As concerns this clone: The junction does not match germline at one end; this may be a read error. The rearrangement uses TRBV7-2 and TRBJ2-5, with 9 bases identical to TRBD2. The CDR3 consists of 13 residues. Looked up from germline, CDR1 is SGHTA and CDR2 is FQGNSA. CDR3 protein: CASSYTLAGPLNF. The CDR3 coding sequence is TGTGCCAGCAGTTACACTCTAGCGGGGCCCCTGAACTTC.

V and J are TRBV6-5 and TRBJ1-5; D remains ambiguous. Germline V gene data show CDR1 as MNHEY and CDR2 as SVGAGI. The length of the CDR3 is 13 residues. V gave up 6 bases and J gave up 0 bases, with 6 bases separating them. The CDR3 nucleotides are TGTGCCAGCAGGAAAGATAGCAATCAGCCCCAGCATTTT. This translates into CASRKDSNQPQHF.

This chain uses TRBV5-4 with TRBJ1-1; maybe TRBD1 (5 bases). With 4 bases removed from V and 4 bases from J, the gap between germline ends came to 17 bases. Germline assignment: CDR1 SGHNT and CDR2 YYREEE (reference sequence). This CDR3 contains 15 residues. The CDR3 here is CASSQKLTETTEAFF. CDR3 nucleotides: TGTGCCAGCAGCCAGAAGCTGACAGAGACCACTGAAGCTTTCTTT.

The chain employs TRBV10-3 and TRBJ1-1, with D possibly being TRBD1 (5 bases). Germline-derived CDR1 and CDR2 are ENHRY and SYGVKD. V lost 3 bases to trimming and J lost 1 base, with 12 bases between them. The CDR3 length is 15 residues. CDR3 DNA sequence: TGTGCCATCAGTGAAGGTGGGGGGACGAACACTGAAGCTTTCTTT. This codes for CAISEGGGTNTEAFF.

The chain couples TRBV2 to TRBJ1-6; the match to TRBD1 covers 10 bases. This CDR3 has 19 residues. Germline values: CDR1 SNHLY, CDR2 FYNNEI. V trimming: 4 bases; J trimming: 0 bases; junction bases outside the gene matches: 9. This CDR3 is CASSAPWTGGDSYNSPLHF. CDR3 sequence (DNA): TGTGCCAGCAGTGCCCCCTGGACAGGGGGGGACTCCTATAATTCACCCCTCCACTTT.

CDR3 sequence reads: CASSDRGRLGANVLTF. The CDR3 bases are TGTGCCAGCAGTGACAGGGGGCGGCTCGGGGCCAACGTCCTGACTTTC. The genes are TRBV7-9 and TRBJ2-6; 10 bases agree with TRBD1. CDR3 length: 16 amino acids. CDR1 and CDR2 (germline): SEHNR, FQNEAQ (reference sequence). Germline trimming cut 6 bases from V and 4 bases from J; bases unmatched to any gene: 6. Based on the CDR3 plus reference TRBV7-9 and TRBJ2-6, the full variable domain is DTGVSQNPRHKITKRGQNVTFRCDPISEHNRLYWYRQTLGQGPEFLTYFQNEAQLEKSRLLSDRFSAERPKGSFSTLEIQRTEQGDSAMYLCASSDRGRLGANVLTFGAGSRLTVL.

The J gene is TRBJ1-6, the V gene TRBV12-3 or TRBV12-4, with unresolved D. The CDR3 runs 13 residues. V dropped 10 bases and J dropped 5 bases, with 12 bases sitting between them. CDR3 nucleotides: TGTGCCACTCAGGCGTCGGATAATTCACCCCTCCACTTT. It is translated as CATQASDNSPLHF.

The gene calls are TRBV24-1 and TRBJ2-3, with 12 bases lining up with TRBD2. The V gene's germline CDR1 is KGHDR and CDR2 SFDVKD. V shed 3 bases, J shed 4 bases, and the junction held 4 bases outside the gene matches. This CDR3 has 16 amino acids. CDR3 in amino acids: CATSDPTSGSADTQYF. Written as DNA, the CDR3 is TGTGCCACCAGTGATCCGACTAGCGGGAGCGCAGATACGCAGTATTTT.